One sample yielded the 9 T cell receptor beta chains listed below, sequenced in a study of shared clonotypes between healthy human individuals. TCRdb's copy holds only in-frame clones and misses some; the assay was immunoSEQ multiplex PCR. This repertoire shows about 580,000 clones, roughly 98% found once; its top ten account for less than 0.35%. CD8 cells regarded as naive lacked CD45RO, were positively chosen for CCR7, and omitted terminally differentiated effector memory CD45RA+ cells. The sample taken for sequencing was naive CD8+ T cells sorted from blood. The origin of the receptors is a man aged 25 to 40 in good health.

CDR3 DNA: TGTGCCAGCAGACGTACAGGGGAAGCTCACACCTTC. This gives the protein CASRRTGEAHTF. The V call is TRBV28, the J call TRBJ1-2; 7 bases are shared with TRBD1. Germline-derived CDR1 and CDR2 are MDHEN and SYDVKM. The CDR3 has 12 amino acids. The V and J ends lost 6 bases and 12 bases, in that order; junction bases with no gene match: 10.

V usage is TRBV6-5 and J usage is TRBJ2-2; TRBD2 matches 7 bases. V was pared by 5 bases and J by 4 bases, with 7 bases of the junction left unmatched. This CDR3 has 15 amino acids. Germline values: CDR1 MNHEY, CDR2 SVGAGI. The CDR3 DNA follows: TGTGCCAGCAGTGTTCTAGCGGAGGGCACCGGGGAGCTGTTTTTT. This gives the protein CASSVLAEGTGELFF.

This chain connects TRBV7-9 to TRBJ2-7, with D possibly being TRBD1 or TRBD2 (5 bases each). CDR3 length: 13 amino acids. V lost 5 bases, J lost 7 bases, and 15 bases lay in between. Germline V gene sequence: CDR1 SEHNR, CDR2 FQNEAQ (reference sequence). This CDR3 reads CASSPPSGSEQYF. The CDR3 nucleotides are TGTGCCAGCAGCCCCCCCTCAGGGAGTGAGCAGTACTTC.

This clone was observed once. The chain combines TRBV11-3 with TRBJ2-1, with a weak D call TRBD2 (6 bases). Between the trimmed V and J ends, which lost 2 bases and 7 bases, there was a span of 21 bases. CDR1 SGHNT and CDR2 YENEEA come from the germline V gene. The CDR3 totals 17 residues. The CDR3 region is CASSLTPVAAMGNEQFF. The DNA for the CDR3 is TGTGCCAGCAGCTTAACCCCCGTAGCGGCAATGGGAAATGAGCAGTTCTTC.

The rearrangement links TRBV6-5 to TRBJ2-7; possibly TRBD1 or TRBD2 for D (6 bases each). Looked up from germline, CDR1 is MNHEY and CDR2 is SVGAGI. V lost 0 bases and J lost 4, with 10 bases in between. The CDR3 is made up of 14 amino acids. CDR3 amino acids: CASSYSSGAYEQYF. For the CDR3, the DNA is TGTGCCAGCAGTTACTCGTCGGGGGCTTACGAGCAGTACTTC.

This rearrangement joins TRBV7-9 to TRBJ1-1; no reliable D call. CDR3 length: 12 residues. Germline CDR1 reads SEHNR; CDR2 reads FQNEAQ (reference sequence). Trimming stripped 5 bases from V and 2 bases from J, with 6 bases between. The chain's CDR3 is CASSTPNTEAFF. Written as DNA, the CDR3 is TGTGCCAGCAGCACACCTAACACTGAAGCTTTCTTT.

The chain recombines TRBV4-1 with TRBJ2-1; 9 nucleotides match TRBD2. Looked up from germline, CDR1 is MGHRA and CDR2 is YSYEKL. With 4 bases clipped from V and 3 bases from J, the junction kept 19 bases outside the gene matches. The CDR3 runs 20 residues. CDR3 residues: CASSPFPLAGQGTFYNEQFF. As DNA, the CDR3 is TGCGCCAGCAGCCCCTTTCCGCTAGCGGGACAAGGCACATTCTACAATGAGCAGTTCTTC.

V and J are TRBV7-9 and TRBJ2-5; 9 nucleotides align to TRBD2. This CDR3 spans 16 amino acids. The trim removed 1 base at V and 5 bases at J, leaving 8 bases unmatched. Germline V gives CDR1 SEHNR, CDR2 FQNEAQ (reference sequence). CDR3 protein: CASSLVGLARGETQYF. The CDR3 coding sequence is TGTGCCAGCAGCTTAGTGGGACTAGCCCGCGGGGAGACCCAGTACTTC.

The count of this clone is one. The CDR3 sequence: CASSLYRRTYEQYF. CDR3 DNA sequence: TGTGCCAGCAGCTTATATCGGAGGACCTACGAGCAGTACTTC. V gene TRBV7-7 combines with J gene TRBJ2-7, with a possible D match to TRBD2 (5 bases). Germline V gene lookup returns CDR1 SSHAT and CDR2 FNYEAQ (reference sequence). Between the trimmed V and J ends, which lost 2 bases and 2 bases, there was a span of 10 bases. The CDR3 runs 14 residues.